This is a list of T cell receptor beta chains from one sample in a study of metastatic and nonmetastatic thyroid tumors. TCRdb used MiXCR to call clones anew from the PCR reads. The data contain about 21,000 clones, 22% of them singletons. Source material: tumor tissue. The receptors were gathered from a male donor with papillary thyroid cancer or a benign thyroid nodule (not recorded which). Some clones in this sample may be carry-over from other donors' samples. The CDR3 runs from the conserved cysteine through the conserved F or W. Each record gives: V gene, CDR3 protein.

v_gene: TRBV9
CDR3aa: CASSPGSTYEQYF

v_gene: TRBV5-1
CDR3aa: CASSLSQGNTEAFF

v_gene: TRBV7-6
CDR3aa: CASSPRYIAGGNTGELFF

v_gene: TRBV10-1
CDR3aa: CAKTGNYTGELFF

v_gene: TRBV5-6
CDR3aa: CASNTGTEYEHYF

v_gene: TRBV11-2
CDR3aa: CASSSTSGISYEQYF

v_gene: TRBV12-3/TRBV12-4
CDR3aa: CASSRQGDSPLHF

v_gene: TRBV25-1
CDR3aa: CASGLRDGYTF

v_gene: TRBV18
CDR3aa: CASSQGQEGANVLTF

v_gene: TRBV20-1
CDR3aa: CSASFLRGQYF

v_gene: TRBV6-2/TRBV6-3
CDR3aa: CASSYSTGYEQYF

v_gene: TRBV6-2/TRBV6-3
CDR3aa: CASREGPARAGDLFF

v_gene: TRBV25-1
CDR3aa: CASSASGMSTDTQYF

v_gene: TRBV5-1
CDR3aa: CASRITGDTEAFF

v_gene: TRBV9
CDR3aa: CASSVGLAPNTGELFF

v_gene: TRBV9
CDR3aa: CASSAGASGEKLFF

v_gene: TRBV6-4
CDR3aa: CASRTSVSRDEQLF

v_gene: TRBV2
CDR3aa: CASRTDTQSYEQYF

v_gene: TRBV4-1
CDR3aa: CASSLERDRAYEQYF

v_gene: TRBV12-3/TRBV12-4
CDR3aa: CASSSGTGGTYEQYF

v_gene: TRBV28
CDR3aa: CASSRPGQLYEQYF

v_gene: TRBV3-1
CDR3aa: CASSQVGLDSYTDTQYF

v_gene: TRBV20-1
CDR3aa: CSARNMNYGYTF

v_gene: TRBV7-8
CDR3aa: CASSSRSGRTAYEQYF

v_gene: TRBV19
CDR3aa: CASSIDIREGEDTQYF

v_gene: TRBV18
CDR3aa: CASSPSGATNTGELFF

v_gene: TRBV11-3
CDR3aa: CASSLDLGGRINEQFF

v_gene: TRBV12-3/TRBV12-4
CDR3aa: CASSFGTANYGYTF

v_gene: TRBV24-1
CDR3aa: CATSDFMAVELFF

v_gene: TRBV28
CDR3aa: CASSFGAYEQYF

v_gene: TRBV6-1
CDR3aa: CASSRQGDQPQHF

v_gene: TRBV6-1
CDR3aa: CASSWSGDGYTF

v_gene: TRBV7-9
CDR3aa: CASSETGGGQETQYF

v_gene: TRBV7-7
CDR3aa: CASSLAGSTDTQYF

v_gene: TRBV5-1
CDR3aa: CASSPWGGGDTEAFF

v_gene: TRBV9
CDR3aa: CASSVGGQGSYEQYF

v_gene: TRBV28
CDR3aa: CASSLRIEKLFF

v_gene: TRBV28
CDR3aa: CASSLPKTQNIQYF

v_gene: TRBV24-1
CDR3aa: CATTMARGTEAFF

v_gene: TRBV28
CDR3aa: CASSLEWSGPTRANVLTF

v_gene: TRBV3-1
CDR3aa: CASSPRQGVDEQFF

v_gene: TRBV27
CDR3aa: CASKTWGEQFF

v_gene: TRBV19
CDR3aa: CASSMYGEIYNEQFF

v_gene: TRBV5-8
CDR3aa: CASSGTDRTNEKLFF

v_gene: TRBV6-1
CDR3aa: CASSRPGGTGELFF

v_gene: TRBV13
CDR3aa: CASIHGDRENTEAFF

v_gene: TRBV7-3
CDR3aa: CASTQGLAGDNGQFF

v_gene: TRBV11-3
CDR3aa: CATRQDSYNEQFF

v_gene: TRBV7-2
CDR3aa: CASSLGLAGGGDTQYF

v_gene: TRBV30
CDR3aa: CAWAWKDTEAFF

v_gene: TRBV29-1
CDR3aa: CSVEVNNFAEAFF

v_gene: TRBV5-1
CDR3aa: CPSRARWGETQYF

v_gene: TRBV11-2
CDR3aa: CASSLMENTEAFF

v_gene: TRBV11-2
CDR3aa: CPSIFPRTRTTDTQYF

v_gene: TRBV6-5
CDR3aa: CASSYSVHGGGRRTDTQYF

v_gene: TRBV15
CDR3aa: CATSREGQGGNTIYF

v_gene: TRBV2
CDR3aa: CASSEDGRTGELFF

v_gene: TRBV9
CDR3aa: CASSVSSSGPFSYEQYF